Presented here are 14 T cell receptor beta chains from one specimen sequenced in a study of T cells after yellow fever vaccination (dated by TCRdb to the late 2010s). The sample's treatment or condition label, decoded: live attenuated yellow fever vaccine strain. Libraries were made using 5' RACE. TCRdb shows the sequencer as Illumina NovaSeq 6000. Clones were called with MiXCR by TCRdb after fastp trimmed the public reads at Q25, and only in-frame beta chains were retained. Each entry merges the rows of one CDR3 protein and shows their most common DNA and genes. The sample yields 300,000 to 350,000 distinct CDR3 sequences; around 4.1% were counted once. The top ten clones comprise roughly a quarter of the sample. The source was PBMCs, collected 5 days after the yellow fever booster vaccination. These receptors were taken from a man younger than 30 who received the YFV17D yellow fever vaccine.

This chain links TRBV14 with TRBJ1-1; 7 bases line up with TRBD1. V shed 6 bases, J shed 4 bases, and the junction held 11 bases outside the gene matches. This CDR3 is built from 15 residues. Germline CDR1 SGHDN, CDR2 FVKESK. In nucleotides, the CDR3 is TGTGCCAGCAGTCACACCGTTACAGGGGCCACTGAAGCTTTCTTT. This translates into CASSHTVTGATEAFF.

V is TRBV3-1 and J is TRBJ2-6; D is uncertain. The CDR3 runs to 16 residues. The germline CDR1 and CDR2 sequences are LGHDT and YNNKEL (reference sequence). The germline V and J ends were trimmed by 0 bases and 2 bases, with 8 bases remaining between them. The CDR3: CASSQEVRPGANVLTF. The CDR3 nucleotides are TGTGCCAGCAGCCAAGAAGTCAGGCCTGGGGCCAACGTCCTGACTTTC.

For the CDR3, the DNA is TGTGCCAGCACCGCCCGGGGGGGTTCTGGAAACACCATATATTTT. This encodes CASTARGGSGNTIYF. J is TRBJ1-3 and V is TRBV27; a weak D match, TRBD1 (5 bases). The CDR3 is 15 amino acids. Between the trimmed V and J ends, which lost 7 bases and 1 base, there was a span of 14 bases. In germline, CDR1 is MNHEY, CDR2 SMNVEV (reference sequence).

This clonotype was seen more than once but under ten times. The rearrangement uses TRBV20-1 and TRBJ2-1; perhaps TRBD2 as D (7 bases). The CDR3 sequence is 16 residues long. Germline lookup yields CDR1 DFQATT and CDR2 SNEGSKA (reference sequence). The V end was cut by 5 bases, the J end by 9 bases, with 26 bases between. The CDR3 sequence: CSAEPTGTPPGGEQFF. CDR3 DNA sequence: TGCAGTGCTGAGCCGACCGGGACACCTCCGGGAGGTGAGCAGTTCTTC.

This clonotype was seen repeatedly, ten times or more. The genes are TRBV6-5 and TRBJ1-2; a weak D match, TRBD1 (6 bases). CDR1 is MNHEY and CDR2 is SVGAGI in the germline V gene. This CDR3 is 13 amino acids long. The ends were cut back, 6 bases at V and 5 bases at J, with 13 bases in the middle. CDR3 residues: CASRKGGDYGYTF. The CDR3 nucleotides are TGTGCCAGCAGGAAGGGGGGAGATTATGGCTACACCTTC.

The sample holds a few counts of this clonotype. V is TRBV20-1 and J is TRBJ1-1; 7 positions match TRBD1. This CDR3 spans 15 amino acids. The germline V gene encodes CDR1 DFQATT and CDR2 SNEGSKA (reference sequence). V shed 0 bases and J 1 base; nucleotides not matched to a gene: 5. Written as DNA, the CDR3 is TGCAGTGCTAGAGATGACAGGGCCCCGAACACTGAAGCTTTCTTT. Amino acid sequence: CSARDDRAPNTEAFF.

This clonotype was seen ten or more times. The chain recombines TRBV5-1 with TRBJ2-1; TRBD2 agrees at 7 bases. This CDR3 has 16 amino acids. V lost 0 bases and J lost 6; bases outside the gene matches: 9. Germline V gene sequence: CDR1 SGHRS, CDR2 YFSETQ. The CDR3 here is CASSLELQRGVNEQFF. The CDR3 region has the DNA TGCGCCAGCAGCTTGGAACTACAACGGGGGGTCAATGAGCAGTTCTTC. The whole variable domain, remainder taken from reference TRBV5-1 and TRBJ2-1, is KAGVTQTPRYLIKTRGQQVTLSCSPISGHRSVSWYQQTPGQGLQFLFEYFSETQRNKGNFPGRFSGRQFSNSRSEMNVSTLELGDSALYLCASSLELQRGVNEQFFGPGTRLTVL.

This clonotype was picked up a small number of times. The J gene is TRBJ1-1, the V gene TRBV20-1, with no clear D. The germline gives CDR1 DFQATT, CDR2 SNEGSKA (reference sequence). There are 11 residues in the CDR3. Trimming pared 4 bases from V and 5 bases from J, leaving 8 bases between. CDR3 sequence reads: CSAKPATEAFF. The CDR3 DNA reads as TGCAGTGCTAAACCGGCGACTGAAGCTTTCTTT.

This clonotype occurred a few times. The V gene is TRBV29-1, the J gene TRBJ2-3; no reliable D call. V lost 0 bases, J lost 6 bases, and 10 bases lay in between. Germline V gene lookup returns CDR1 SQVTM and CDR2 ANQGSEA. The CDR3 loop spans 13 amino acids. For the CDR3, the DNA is TGCAGCGTTGAAGATTGGGGTGAGGATACGCAGTATTTT. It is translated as CSVEDWGEDTQYF.

The CDR3 bases are TGTGCCACCTTGACAGGGCTCATGCACGTC. Translation gives CATLTGLMHV. V and J are TRBV15 and TRBJ2-7; 7 bases are shared with TRBD1. Per the germline V gene, CDR1 is LNHNV and CDR2 is YYDKDF (reference sequence). There are 10 residues in the CDR3.

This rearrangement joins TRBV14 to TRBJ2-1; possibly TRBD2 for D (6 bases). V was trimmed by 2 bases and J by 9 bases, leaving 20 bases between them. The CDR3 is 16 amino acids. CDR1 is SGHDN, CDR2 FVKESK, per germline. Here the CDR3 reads CASSQFRDGLLGEQFF. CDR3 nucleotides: TGTGCCAGCAGCCAATTCAGGGATGGACTATTAGGTGAGCAGTTCTTC.

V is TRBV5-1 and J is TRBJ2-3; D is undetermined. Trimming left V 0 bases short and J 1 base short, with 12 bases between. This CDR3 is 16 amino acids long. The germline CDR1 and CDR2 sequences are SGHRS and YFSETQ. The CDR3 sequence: CASSLGGSTRTDTQYF. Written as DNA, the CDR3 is TGCGCCAGCAGCTTGGGTGGTAGCACGCGCACAGATACGCAGTATTTT.

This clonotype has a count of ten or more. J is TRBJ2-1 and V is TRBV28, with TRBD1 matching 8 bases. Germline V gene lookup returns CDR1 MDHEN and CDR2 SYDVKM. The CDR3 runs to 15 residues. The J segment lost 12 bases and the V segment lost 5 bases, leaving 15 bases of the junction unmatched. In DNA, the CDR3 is TGTGCCAGCAGTCTAGGACAGGGCTCAGGGTTTGGGCAGTTCTTC. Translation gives CASSLGQGSGFGQFF.

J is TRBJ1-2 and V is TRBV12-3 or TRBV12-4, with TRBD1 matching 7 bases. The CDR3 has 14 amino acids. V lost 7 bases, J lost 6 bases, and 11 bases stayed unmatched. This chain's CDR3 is CASTAQTGIDGYTF. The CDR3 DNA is TGTGCCAGCACCGCGCAGACAGGGATTGATGGCTACACCTTC.